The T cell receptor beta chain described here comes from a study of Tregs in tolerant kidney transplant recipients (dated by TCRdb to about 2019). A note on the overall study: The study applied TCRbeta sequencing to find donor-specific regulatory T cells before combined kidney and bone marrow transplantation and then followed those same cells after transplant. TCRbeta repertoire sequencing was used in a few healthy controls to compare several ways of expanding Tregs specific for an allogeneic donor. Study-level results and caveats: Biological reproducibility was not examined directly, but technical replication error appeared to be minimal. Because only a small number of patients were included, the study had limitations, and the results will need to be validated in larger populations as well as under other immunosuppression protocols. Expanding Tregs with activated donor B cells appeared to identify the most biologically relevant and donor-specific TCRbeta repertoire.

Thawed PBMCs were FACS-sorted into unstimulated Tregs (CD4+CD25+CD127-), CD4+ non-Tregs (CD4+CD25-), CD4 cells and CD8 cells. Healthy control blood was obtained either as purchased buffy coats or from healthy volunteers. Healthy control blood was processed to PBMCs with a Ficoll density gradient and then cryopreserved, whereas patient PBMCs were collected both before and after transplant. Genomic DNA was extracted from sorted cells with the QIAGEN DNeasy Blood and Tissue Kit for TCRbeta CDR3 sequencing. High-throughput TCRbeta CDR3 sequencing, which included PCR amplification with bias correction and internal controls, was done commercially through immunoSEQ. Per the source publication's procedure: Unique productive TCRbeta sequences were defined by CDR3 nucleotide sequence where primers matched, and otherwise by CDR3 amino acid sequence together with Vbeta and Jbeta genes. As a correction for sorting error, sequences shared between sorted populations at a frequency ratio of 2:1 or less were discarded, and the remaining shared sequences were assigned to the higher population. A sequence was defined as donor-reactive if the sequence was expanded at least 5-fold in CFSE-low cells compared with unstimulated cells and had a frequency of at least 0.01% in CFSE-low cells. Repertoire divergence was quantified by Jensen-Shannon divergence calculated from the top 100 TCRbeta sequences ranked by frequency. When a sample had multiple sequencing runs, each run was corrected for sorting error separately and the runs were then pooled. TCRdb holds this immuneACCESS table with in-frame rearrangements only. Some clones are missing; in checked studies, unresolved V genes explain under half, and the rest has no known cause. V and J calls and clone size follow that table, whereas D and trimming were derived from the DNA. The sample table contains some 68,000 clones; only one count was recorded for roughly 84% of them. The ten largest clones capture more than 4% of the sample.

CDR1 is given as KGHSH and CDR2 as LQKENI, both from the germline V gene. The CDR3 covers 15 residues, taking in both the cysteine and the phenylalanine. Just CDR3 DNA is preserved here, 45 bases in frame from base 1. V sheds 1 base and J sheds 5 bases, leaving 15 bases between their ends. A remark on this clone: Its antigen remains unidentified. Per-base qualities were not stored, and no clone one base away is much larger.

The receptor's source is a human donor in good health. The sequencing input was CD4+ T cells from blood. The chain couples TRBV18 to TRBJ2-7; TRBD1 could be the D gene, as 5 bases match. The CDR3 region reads CASSPRQGYSHEQYF. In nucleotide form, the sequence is TGTGCCAGCTCACCACGGCAGGGATATTCCCACGAGCAGTACTTC.